Presented here are 8 T cell receptor beta chains from one specimen sequenced in a study of response to subunit inactivated influenza vaccine. TCRdb processed the RT-PCR reads anew with MiXCR; each CDR3 protein has one entry. Here the sample spans about 540,000 distinct CDR3 sequences, around 21% being singletons. The sample was also reused in another study, on T cells expressing NK-cell markers. As that study records: TCR beta libraries carry UMIs added by 5'RACE template switching.

The sample in question was CD4+ T cells sorted from PBMCs, obtained 11 to 12 days after vaccination. The receptors originated from a man in his forties or fifties who received an inactivated influenza vaccine.

The chain has TRBV4-1 and TRBJ1-6; D is possibly TRBD1 (6 bases). This CDR3 comprises 16 residues. Trimming shortened V by 4 bases and J by 10 bases, and 20 bases separated the two germline ends. Per germline, CDR1 MGHRA and CDR2 YSYEKL. The DNA of the CDR3 is TGCGCCAGCAGCCCTTTCGGGACATCGGACTCCTCACCCCTCCACTTT. This encodes CASSPFGTSDSSPLHF.

V is TRBV6-2 or TRBV6-3 and J is TRBJ1-5; D possibly corresponds to TRBD1 (6 bases). The CDR3 extends over 15 amino acids. The V and J ends lost 0 bases and 4 bases respectively, with 10 bases between them. The germline V gene encodes CDR1 MNHEY and CDR2 SVGEGT. DNA for the CDR3: TGTGCCAGCAGTTACTCGAACAGGGCAAATCAGCCCCAGCATTTT. Its translation: CASSYSNRANQPQHF.

This clonotype was detected only a few times. CDR3 loop: CASSQPTGKTEAFF. DNA of the CDR3: TGCGCCAGCAGCCAACCTACAGGGAAGACTGAAGCTTTCTTT. This chain uses TRBV4-1 with TRBJ1-1; TRBD1 might be the D (6 bases). This CDR3 contains 14 residues. From germline, CDR1 is MGHRA and CDR2 YSYEKL. Trimming took 2 bases from V and 5 from J, leaving 12 bases between them.

This chain joins TRBV5-4 and TRBJ2-5, with 10 nucleotides matching TRBD2. Germline V gene lookup returns CDR1 SGHNT and CDR2 YYREEE (reference sequence). J gave up 5 bases and V 3 bases, and 10 bases lay outside the gene matches. The length of the CDR3 is 16 residues. CDR3: CASSWVSSGSGETQYF. Here the CDR3 DNA reads TGTGCCAGCAGCTGGGTCTCTAGCGGGAGTGGGGAGACCCAGTACTTC. The full variable domain, its missing parts supplied by reference TRBV5-4 and TRBJ2-5, is ETGVTQSPTHLIKTRGQQVTLRCSSQSGHNTVSWYQQALGQGPQFIFQYYREEENGRGNFPPRFSGLQFPNYSSELNVNALELDDSALYLCASSWVSSGSGETQYFGPGTRLLVL.

The rearrangement links TRBV24-1 to TRBJ2-3, with 7 bases lining up with TRBD2. J lost 4 bases, V lost 7 bases, and 7 bases had no gene match. Germline V lookup: CDR1 KGHDR, CDR2 SFDVKD. This CDR3 region has 14 residues. The CDR3 nucleotides are TGTGCCACCAGAGCGGGACGAGGCCCAGATACGCAGTATTTT. Its protein product is CATRAGRGPDTQYF.

This clonotype has a handful of counts. V usage is TRBV5-5 and J usage is TRBJ2-2, with a tentative D call TRBD1 (6 bases). Germline CDR1 SGHKS, CDR2 YYEKEE (reference sequence). V was clipped by 1 base and J by 1 base, with 8 bases between them. The CDR3 totals 15 residues. CDR3 in amino acids: CASSLSGQNTGELFF. CDR3 DNA: TGTGCCAGCAGCTTGTCGGGACAGAACACCGGGGAGCTGTTTTTT.

This clonotype was counted at least ten times. The V and J genes are TRBV5-1 and TRBJ2-5; TRBD2 matches at 8 bases. The V gene end was trimmed by 0 bases and the J gene end by 6 bases; junction bases not matched to a gene: 22. Germline-derived CDR1 and CDR2 are SGHRS and YFSETQ. This CDR3 contains 20 residues. CDR3 sequence (DNA): TGCGCCAGCAGCTTGGCCCCCCCTCTTGGCGGGGGGTCTGGAAGGAAGACCCAGTACTTC. This sequence encodes CASSLAPPLGGGSGRKTQYF.

This chain uses TRBV29-1 with TRBJ1-4; D gene unclear. V lost 1 base and J lost 7, with 4 bases in between. The CDR3 has 11 amino acids. Germline CDR1 reads SQVTM; CDR2 reads ANQGSEA. Written as DNA, the CDR3 is TGCAGCGTTGAAGTGGGTGAAAAACTGTTTTTT. It translates to CSVEVGEKLFF.